These 8 T cell receptor beta chains were sequenced from one sample in a study of shared clonotypes between healthy human individuals (dated by TCRdb to between 2020 and 2021). Library construction relied on the immunoSEQ multiplex PCR assay. The table was pulled from immuneACCESS by TCRdb, which kept in-frame rearrangements only. Such tables lose some clones; where checked, under half of the loss comes from unresolved V genes, and the rest has no known cause. This sample has 550,000 to 850,000 clones in its table, and around 74% of those were observed once. The ten biggest clones cover about 1.7% of the sample. Sequencing was carried out using memory CD4+ T cells sorted from blood. The sample's cell subset or site label, in plain terms: CD45RA-negative fraction. The receptors originated from a woman in her 30s in good health.

The chain has TRBV18 and TRBJ2-3; perhaps TRBD1 as D (8 bases). Germline CDR1 is KGHSH and CDR2 is LQKENI. The CDR3 totals 17 residues. V was trimmed by 1 base and J by 6 bases, leaving 20 bases between them. Here the CDR3 DNA reads TGTGCCAGCTCACCACGGACAGGGAGGGTTTTTACTGATACGCAGTATTTT. Protein sequence: CASSPRTGRVFTDTQYF.

The V call is TRBV7-9, the J call TRBJ2-1, with TRBD2 matching over 11 bases. This CDR3 has 16 residues. Trimming removed 6 bases from V and 8 bases from J; junction bases left unmatched: 12. CDR1 is SEHNR, CDR2 FQNEAQ, per germline (reference sequence). CDR3 residues: CASRRIAGGPFDEQFF. The DNA for the CDR3 is TGTGCCAGCAGACGAATAGCGGGAGGGCCTTTCGATGAGCAGTTCTTC.

V usage is TRBV6-6 and J usage is TRBJ2-1, with D possibly TRBD2 on 6 matching bases. The germline V gene encodes CDR1 MNHNY and CDR2 SVGAGI (reference sequence). V dropped 7 bases and J dropped 7 bases, with 20 bases sitting between them. This CDR3 contains 15 residues. The CDR3 nucleotides are TGTGCCAGCACTGGGGAGCGGGCTAGGGGAAATGAGCAGTTCTTC. This gives the protein CASTGERARGNEQFF.

Turning to this clone: A far more abundant clone sits one base away, making this likely a read error. Other DNA variants within this sample encode the same CDR3. CDR3 loop: CASRRTGDFQPQHF. DNA for the CDR3: TGTGCCAGCAGAAGGACAGGGGATTTTCAACCCCAGCATTTT. The V call is TRBV6-5, the J call TRBJ1-5; 9 bases align to TRBD1. Germline loops: CDR1 MNHEY, CDR2 SVGAGI. The J segment lost 10 bases and the V segment lost 6 bases, leaving 10 bases of the junction unmatched. The CDR3 is made up of 14 amino acids.

The chain carries TRBV10-3 and TRBJ1-2; no firm D call. The CDR3 has 15 amino acids. Trimming cost V 5 bases and J 8 bases, with 21 bases left between them. Germline CDR1 is ENHRY and CDR2 is SYGVKD. The CDR3 DNA reads as TGTGCCATCAGTCCGCGCGGGCCTCGCCAAGAGGGCTACACCTTC. This codes for CAISPRGPRQEGYTF.

Comments on this clone: Other DNA sequences of this sample code for an identical CDR3. The rearrangement links TRBV5-1 to TRBJ1-3; D possibly corresponds to TRBD1 (5 bases). CDR3 length: 14 residues. V was trimmed by 4 bases and J by 4 bases, leaving 12 bases between them. From germline, CDR1 is SGHRS and CDR2 YFSETQ. Here the CDR3 reads CASSQGTAGNTIYF. As DNA, the CDR3 is TGCGCCAGCAGCCAAGGGACGGCCGGAAACACCATATATTTT.

The V gene is TRBV28, the J gene TRBJ1-5; D ambiguous. The ends were cut back, 7 bases at V and 0 bases at J, with 13 bases in the middle. The CDR3 has 15 amino acids. The germline gives CDR1 MDHEN, CDR2 SYDVKM. The CDR3 DNA reads TGTGCCAGCAAGGAGTCGGGTTATAGCAATCAGCCCCAGCATTTT. Translation: CASKESGYSNQPQHF.

The V gene is TRBV2, the J gene TRBJ2-4; D may match TRBD1 or TRBD2 (9 bases each). The V and J ends lost 2 bases and 7 bases respectively, with 24 bases between them. The CDR3 spans 18 residues. CDR1 and CDR2 from the germline V gene are SNHLY and FYNNEI. This chain's CDR3 is CASSELGQGIAGVNIQYF. DNA for the CDR3: TGTGCCAGCAGTGAACTGGGACAGGGTATAGCGGGAGTCAACATTCAGTACTTC.